The sequence of this T cell receptor beta chain was determined in a study of cytomegalovirus exposure and HLA in healthy donors. The study ran its PCR with 60 Vbeta and 13 Jbeta primers. In the source study's methods: In a later analysis, of around 83 million unique beta chains, about 12 million appeared in at least two donors. Generated by immunoSEQ multiplex PCR, the TCRdb table keeps only in-frame clones and is missing some. The DNA gave D and trimming, while V, J and clone size come from that table. In the table there are about 120,000 clones, around 70% of which are singletons. Whole-study results and caveats: Roughly uniform sequencing depth across donors was assumed, possibly incorrectly. Altogether, 160 or so TCR beta chains were recorded as cytomegalovirus-associated.

Of note for this clone: Its antigen is unidentified.

Per the germline V gene, CDR1 is MNHEY and CDR2 is SVGAGI. The CDR3 is made up of 16 amino acids. Trimming shortened V by 4 bases and J by 8 bases, and 20 bases separated the two germline ends. The receptor was derived from a woman between 40 and 50 years old in good health and CMV-seronegative. V usage is TRBV6-5 and J usage is TRBJ1-4; D possibly corresponds to TRBD1 (6 bases). Sample: PBMCs. The DNA for the CDR3 is TGTGCCAGCAGTTCACAGGGCCTACACGGAGGCGAAAAACTGTTTTTT. Protein: CASSSQGLHGGEKLFF.